This T cell receptor beta chain was sequenced during a study of prognosis after radiotherapy for stage I lung cancer. General observations from the study: After stereotactic body radiation therapy, patients with later distant metastases showed lower Shannon entropy.

The ends were cut back, 2 bases at V and 1 base at J, with 20 bases in the middle. The CDR3 consists of 17 residues. Germline lookup yields CDR1 DFQATT and CDR2 SNEGSKA (reference sequence). CT and PET/CT showed node-negative disease in all patients, none of whom had received prior chemotherapy or radiotherapy or had other malignancies. Relative to its sample, this clonotype is medium-sized. What it recognizes is unknown. By two-round multiplex PCR, the TCR beta CDR3 was amplified from genomic DNA. TRBV and TRBJ genes each had their own specific primers in first-round PCR. TCRdb re-called the multiplex PCR reads with MiXCR, one entry per CDR3 protein. The table lists under 15,000 distinct CDR3 sequences, nearly 55% of them singletons.

The chain couples TRBV20-1 to TRBJ1-1; the D is unclear. The source is a donor at least 50 years old with non-small cell lung cancer. The specimen comprised PBMCs, sampled before or after stereotactic body radiation therapy (not recorded which). This CDR3 is CSARSKLADSWNTEAFF. In nucleotides, the CDR3 is TGCAGTGCTAGATCAAAATTGGCCGACTCCTGGAACACTGAAGCTTTCTTT.